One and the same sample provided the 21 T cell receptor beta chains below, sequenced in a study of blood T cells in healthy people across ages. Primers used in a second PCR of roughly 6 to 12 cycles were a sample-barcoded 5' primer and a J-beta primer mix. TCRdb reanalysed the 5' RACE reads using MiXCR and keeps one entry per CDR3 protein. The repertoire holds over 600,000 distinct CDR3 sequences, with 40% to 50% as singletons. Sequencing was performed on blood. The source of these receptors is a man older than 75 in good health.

The CDR3 DNA follows: TGTGCCAGCAGCCAAGGTCGCGCTAGCGGGGGCACAGATACGCAGTATTTT. Its translation is CASSQGRASGGTDTQYF. The chain joins TRBV3-1 to TRBJ2-3; 9 bases are a match to TRBD2. Germline V gene lookup returns CDR1 LGHDT and CDR2 YNNKEL (reference sequence). The length of the CDR3 is 17 residues. The V gene end was trimmed by 1 base and the J gene end by 1 base; junction bases not matched to a gene: 6.

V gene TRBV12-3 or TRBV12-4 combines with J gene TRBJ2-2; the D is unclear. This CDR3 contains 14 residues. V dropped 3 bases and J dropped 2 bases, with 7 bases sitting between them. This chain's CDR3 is CASSFNPNTGELFF. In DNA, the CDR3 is TGTGCCAGCAGTTTTAACCCAAACACCGGGGAGCTGTTTTTT.

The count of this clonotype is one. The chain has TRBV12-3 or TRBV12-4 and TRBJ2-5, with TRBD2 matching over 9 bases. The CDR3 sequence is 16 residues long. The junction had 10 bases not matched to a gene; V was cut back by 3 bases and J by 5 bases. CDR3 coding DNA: TGTGCCAGCAGTTTTCGGAATAGCGGGAGTTGTGAGACCCAGTACTTC. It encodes CASSFRNSGSCETQYF.

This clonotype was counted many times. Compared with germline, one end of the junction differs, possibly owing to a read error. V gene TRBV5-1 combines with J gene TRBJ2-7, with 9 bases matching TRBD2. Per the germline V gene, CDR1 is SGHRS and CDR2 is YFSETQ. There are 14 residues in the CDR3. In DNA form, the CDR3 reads TGTGCCAGCAGCCCGGGACTAGCATCCTACGAGCAGTACTTC. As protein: CASSPGLASYEQYF.

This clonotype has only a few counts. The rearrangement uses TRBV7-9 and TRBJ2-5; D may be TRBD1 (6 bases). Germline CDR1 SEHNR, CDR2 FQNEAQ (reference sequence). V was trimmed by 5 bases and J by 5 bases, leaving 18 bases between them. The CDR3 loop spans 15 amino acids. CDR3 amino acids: CASSLIGGRSETQYF. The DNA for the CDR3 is TGTGCCAGCAGCCTCATTGGGGGCCGGTCGGAGACCCAGTACTTC.

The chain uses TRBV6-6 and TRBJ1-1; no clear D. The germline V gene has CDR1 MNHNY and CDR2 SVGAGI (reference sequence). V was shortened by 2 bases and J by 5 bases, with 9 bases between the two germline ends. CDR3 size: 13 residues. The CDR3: CASSYQVGTEAFF. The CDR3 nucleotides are TGTGCCAGCAGTTACCAGGTGGGGACTGAAGCTTTCTTT.

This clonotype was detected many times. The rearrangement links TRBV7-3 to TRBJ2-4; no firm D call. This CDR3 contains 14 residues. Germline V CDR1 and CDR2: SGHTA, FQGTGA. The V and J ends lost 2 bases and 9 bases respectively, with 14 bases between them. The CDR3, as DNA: TGTGCCAGCAGCTTATCCACGACGGAGCCCATTCAGTACTTC. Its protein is CASSLSTTEPIQYF.

The CDR3 DNA sequence: TGCGCCAGCAGCCCCGGACTAGCGGGAGCTTTATACAATGAGCAGTTCTTC. Protein sequence: CASSPGLAGALYNEQFF. This rearrangement joins TRBV5-1 to TRBJ2-1; 13 bases fit TRBD2. The germline CDR1 and CDR2 sequences are SGHRS and YFSETQ. CDR3 size: 17 residues. The V gene end was trimmed by 4 bases and the J gene end by 4 bases; junction bases not matched to a gene: 8. Supplemented by reference TRBV5-1 and TRBJ2-1, the full variable domain reads KAGVTQTPRYLIKTRGQQVTLSCSPISGHRSVSWYQQTPGQGLQFLFEYFSETQRNKGNFPGRFSGRQFSNSRSEMNVSTLELGDSALYLCASSPGLAGALYNEQFFGPGTRLTVL.

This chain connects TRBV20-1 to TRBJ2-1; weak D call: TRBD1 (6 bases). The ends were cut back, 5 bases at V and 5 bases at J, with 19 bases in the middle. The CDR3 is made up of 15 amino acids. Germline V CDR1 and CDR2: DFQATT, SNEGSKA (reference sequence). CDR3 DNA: TGCAGTGCTCCCAGGGGAGCGGAGCAAAACAATGAGCAGTTCTTC. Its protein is CSAPRGAEQNNEQFF.

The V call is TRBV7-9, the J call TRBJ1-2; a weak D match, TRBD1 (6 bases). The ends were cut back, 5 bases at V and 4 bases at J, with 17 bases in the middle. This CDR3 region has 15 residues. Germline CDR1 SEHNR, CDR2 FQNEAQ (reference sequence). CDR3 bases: TGTGCCAGCAGCCCAACCTCCGGGGGCGGCTATGGCTACACCTTC. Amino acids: CASSPTSGGGYGYTF.

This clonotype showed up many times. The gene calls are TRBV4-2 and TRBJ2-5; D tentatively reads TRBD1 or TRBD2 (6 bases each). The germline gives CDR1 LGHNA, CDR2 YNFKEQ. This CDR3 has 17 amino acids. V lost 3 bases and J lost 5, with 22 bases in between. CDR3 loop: CASSHGDRTTRGETQYF. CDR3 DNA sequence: TGTGCCAGCAGCCATGGAGACAGGACTACCCGGGGGGAGACCCAGTACTTC.

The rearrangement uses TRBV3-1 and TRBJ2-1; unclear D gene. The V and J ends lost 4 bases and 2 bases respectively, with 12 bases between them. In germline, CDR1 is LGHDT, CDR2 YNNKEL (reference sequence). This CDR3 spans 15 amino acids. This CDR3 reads CASSPTVGPYNEQFF. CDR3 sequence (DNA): TGTGCCAGCAGCCCAACTGTGGGCCCCTACAATGAGCAGTTCTTC.

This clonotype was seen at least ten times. Here the CDR3 reads CASTSSGRRYEQYF. The DNA for the CDR3 is TGTGCCAGCACTTCTAGCGGGAGGAGGTACGAGCAGTACTTC. The chain is built from TRBV6-5 and TRBJ2-7, with TRBD2 identical over 11 bases. Germline V gene sequence: CDR1 MNHEY, CDR2 SVGAGI. V lost 7 bases and J lost 4; bases outside the gene matches: 6. This CDR3 is 14 amino acids long.

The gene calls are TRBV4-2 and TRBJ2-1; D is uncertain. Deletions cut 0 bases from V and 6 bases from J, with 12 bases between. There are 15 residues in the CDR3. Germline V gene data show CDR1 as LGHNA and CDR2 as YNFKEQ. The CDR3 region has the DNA TGTGCCAGCAGCCAAGATAGGTTCTTAATCAATGAGCAGTTCTTC. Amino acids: CASSQDRFLINEQFF.

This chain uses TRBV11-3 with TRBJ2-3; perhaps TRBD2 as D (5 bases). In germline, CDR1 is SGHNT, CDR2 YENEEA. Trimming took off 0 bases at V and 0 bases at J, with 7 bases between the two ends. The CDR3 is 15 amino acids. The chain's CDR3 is CASSLDASSTDTQYF. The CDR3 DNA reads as TGTGCCAGCAGCTTAGATGCTAGCAGCACAGATACGCAGTATTTT.

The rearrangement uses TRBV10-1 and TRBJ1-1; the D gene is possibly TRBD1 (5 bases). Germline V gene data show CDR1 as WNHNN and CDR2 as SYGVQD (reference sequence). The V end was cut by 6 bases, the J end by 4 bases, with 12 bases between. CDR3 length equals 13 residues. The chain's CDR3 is CASRAGQGTEAFF. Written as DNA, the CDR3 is TGCGCCAGCAGAGCGGGTCAGGGCACTGAAGCTTTCTTT.

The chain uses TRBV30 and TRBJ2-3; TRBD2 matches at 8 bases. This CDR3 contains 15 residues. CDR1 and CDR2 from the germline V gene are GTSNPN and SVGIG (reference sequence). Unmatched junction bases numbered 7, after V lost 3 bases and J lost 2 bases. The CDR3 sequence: CAWRSGTRATDTQYF. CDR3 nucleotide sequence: TGTGCCTGGAGATCCGGGACTAGGGCCACAGATACGCAGTATTTT. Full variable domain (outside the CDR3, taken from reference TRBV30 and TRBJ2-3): SQTIHQWPATLVQPVGSPLSLECTVEGTSNPNLYWYRQAAGRGLQLLFYSVGIGQISSEVPQNLSASRPQDRQFILSSKKLLLSDSGFYLCAWRSGTRATDTQYFGPGTRLTVL.

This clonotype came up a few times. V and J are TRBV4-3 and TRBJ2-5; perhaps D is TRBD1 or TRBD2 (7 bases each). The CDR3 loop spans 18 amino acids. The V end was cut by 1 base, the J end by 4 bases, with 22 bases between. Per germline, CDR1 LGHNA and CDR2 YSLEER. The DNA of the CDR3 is TGCGCCAGCAGCCAAGGGGCAGGGGGTTCGTCTAGCGGAGAGACCCAGTACTTC. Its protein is CASSQGAGGSSSGETQYF.

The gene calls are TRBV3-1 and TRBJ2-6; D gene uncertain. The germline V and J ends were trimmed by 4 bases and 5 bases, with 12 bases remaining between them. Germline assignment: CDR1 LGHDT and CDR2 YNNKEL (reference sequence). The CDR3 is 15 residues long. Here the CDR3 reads CASSLKSGWANVLTF. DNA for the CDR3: TGTGCCAGCAGCCTAAAGAGTGGGTGGGCCAACGTCCTGACTTTC.

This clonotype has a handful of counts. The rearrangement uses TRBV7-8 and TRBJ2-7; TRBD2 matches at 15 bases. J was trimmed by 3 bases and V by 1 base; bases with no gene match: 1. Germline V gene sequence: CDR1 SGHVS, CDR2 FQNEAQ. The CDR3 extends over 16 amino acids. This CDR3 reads CASSLEGLAGGYEQYF. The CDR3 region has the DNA TGTGCCAGCAGCTTAGAGGGACTAGCGGGAGGCTACGAGCAGTACTTC.

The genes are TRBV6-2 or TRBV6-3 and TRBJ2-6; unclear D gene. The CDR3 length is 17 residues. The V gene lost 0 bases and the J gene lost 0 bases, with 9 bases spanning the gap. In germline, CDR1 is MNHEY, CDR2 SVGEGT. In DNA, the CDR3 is TGTGCCAGCAGTTACTCGACCCGTTCCTCTGGGGCCAACGTCCTGACTTTC. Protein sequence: CASSYSTRSSGANVLTF.